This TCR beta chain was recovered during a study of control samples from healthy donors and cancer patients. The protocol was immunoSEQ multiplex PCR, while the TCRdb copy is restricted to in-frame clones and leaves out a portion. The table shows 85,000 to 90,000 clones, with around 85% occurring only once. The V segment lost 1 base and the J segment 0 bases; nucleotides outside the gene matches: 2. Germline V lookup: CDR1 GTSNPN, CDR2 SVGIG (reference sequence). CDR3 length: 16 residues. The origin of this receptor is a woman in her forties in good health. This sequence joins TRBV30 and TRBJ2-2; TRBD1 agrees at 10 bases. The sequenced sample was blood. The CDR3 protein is CAWSGDRGSNTGELFF. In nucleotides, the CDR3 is TGTGCCTGGAGTGGGGACAGGGGCTCGAACACCGGGGAGCTGTTTTTT.